This T cell receptor (beta chain) was profiled in a study of T cell changes during pregnancy in multiple sclerosis. The repertoire was sequenced with immunoSEQ multiplex PCR; TCRdb's copy has only in-frame clones and lacks some. Of around 96,000 clones in the sample, roughly 94% were seen once. To note about this clone: One end of the junction does not line up with germline, which may come from a read error.

The CDR3 consists of 17 residues. Germline values: CDR1 MNHEY, CDR2 SMNVEV (reference sequence). The chain uses TRBV27 and TRBJ2-3; 10 nucleotides agree with TRBD2. The sample here was peripheral blood, taken after pregnancy. This receptor was obtained from a female donor in good health, enrolled as a control in a pregnancy study. CDR3 nucleotides: TGTACCAGCAGTTCAAAATACCTAGCGGGAGCAAAAGATACGCAGTATTTT. It is translated as CTSSSKYLAGAKDTQYF.